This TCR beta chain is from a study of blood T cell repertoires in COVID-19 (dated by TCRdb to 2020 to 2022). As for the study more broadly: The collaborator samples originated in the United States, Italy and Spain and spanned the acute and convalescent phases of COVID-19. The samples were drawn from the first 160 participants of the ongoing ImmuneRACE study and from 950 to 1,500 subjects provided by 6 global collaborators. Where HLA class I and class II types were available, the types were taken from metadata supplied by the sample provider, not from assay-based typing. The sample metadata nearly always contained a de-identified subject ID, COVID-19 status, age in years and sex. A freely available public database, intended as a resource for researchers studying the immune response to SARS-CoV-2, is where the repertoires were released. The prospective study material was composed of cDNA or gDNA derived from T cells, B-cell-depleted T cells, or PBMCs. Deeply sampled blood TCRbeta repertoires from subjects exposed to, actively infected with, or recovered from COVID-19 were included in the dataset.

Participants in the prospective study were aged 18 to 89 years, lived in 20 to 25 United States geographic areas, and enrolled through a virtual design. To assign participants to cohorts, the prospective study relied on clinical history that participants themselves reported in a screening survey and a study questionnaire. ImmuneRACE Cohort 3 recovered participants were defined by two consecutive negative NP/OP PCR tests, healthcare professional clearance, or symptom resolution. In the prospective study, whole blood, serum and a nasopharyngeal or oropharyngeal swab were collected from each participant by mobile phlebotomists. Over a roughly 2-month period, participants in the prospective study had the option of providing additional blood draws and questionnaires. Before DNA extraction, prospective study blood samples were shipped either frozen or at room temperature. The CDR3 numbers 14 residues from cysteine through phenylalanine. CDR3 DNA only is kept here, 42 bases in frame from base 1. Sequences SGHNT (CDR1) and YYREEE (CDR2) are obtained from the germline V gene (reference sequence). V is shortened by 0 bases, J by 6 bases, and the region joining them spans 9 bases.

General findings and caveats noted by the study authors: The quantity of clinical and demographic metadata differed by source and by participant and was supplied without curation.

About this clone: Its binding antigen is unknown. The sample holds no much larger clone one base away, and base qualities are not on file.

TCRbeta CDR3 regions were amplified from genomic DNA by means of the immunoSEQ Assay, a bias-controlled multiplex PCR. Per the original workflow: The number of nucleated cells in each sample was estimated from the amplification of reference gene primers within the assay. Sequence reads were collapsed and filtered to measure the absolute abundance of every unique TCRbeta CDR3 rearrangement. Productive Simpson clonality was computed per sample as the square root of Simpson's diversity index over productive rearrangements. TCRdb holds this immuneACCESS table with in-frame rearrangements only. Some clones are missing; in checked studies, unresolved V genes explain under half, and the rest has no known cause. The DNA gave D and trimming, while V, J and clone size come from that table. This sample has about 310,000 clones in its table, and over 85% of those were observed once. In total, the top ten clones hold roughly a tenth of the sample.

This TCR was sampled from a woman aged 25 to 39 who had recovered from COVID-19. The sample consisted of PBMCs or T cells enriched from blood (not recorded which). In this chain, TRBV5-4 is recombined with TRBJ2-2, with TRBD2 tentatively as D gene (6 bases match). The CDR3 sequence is CASSLDGSAGELFF. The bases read TGTGCCAGCAGCTTGGACGGGAGTGCCGGGGAGCTGTTTTTT.